This T cell receptor beta chain is drawn from a study of T cell repertoires in cytomegalovirus infection. Overall study: Epitope selection comprised recently identified HLA-C-restricted CMV epitopes and well-studied HLA-B-restricted CMV epitopes.

One entry per CDR3 protein, called by TCRdb with MiXCR from the reads. The sample holds approximately 910,000 distinct CDR3 sequences; about a third are singletons and the top ten take under 15%. There are a few counts of this clonotype. Its antigen is undetermined. This sequence originates from a human donor in good health (CMV status not recorded). Some clones in this sample may be carry-over from other donors' samples. The sequencing here drew on cultured CD8+ T cells from PBMCs, taken from culture after CMV antigen stimulation.

The CDR3: CASSRGIKETQYF. The CDR3 nucleotides are TGCGCCAGCTCGAGGGGCATTAAAGAGACCCAGTACTTC. This chain links TRBV4-1 with TRBJ2-5; D assignment may be TRBD1 or TRBD2 (5 bases each). Per germline, CDR1 MGHRA and CDR2 YSYEKL. The CDR3 has 13 residues. Trimming cost V 8 bases and J 3 bases, with 13 bases left between them.